The rows below give T cell receptor beta chains drawn from one sample of a study of blood T cell repertoires in COVID-19. Profiling relied on immunoSEQ multiplex PCR, and the TCRdb table lists in-frame clones only, not all of them. The sample has about 110,000 clones; roughly 70% are singletons. Sequencing input: peripheral blood. These receptors were obtained from a middle-aged woman with acute or convalescent COVID-19. Both conserved end residues are part of each CDR3. D genes are given only for firm matches. Where a row states a size, it is once, few, many or the class of an expanded clone; other rows omit it.

v_gene	j_gene	abundance	d_gene	CDR3aa	CDR3nt
TRBV11-2	TRBJ2-5	NA	TRBD2	CASSWPGGETQYF	TGTGCCAGCAGCTGGCCGGGGGGAGAGACCCAGTACTTC
TRBV3-1/TRBV3-2	TRBJ2-7	NA	TRBD1	CASSQIFGTGTYEQYF	TGTGCCAGCAGCCAGATCTTCGGGACAGGGACCTACGAGCAGTACTTC
TRBV5-1	TRBJ2-1	NA	NA	CASSLDTLNEQFF	TGCGCCAGCAGCTTGGATACTCTTAATGAGCAGTTCTTC
TRBV25-1	TRBJ2-7	NA	NA	CASSEWGDGGGEQYF	TGTGCCAGCAGTGAATGGGGGGATGGAGGTGGCGAGCAGTACTTC
TRBV7-8	TRBJ2-2	NA	TRBD2	CASSLQGGGETGELFF	TGTGCCAGCAGCTTACAGGGCGGGGGGGAGACCGGGGAGCTGTTTTTT
TRBV20-1	TRBJ2-7	NA	NA	CSASAWVGAQLHEQYF	TGCAGTGCTAGTGCCTGGGTTGGAGCACAACTGCACGAGCAGTACTTC
TRBV4-1	TRBJ2-2	NA	TRBD1	CASSQPTGTGELFF	TGCGCCAGCAGCCAGCCGACAGGGACCGGGGAGCTGTTTTTT
TRBV27	TRBJ2-3	NA	NA	CASSLSKGGSTDTQYF	TGTGCCAGCAGTTTATCGAAGGGGGGGAGCACAGATACGCAGTATTTT
TRBV7-2	TRBJ2-2	NA	NA	CASSLPTTRVGTGELFF	TGTGCCAGCAGCTTACCGACAACCCGAGTGGGCACCGGGGAGCTGTTTTTT
TRBV3-1/TRBV3-2	TRBJ1-6	NA	NA	CASSQTGEESPLHF	TGTGCCAGCAGCCAGACAGGAGAGGAGTCACCCCTCCACTTT
TRBV5-1	TRBJ2-7	NA	NA	CASSLNRELEQYF	TGCGCCAGCAGCTTAAACAGGGAGCTCGAGCAGTACTTC
TRBV6-5	TRBJ1-2	NA	NA	CASTFGGAAYTF	TGTGCCAGCACCTTCGGGGGGGCAGCCTACACCTTC
TRBV7-8	TRBJ1-1	many	TRBD1	CASSAGQINVNTEAFF	TGTGCCAGCAGCGCGGGACAGATTAATGTAAACACTGAAGCTTTCTTT
TRBV13	TRBJ1-2	NA	TRBD1	CASSFWAPAGGIGYTF	TGTGCCAGCAGCTTCTGGGCCCCCGCAGGGGGCATTGGCTACACCTTC
TRBV7-9	TRBJ2-1	NA	NA	CASSLRSPAGSDNEQFF	TGTGCCAGCAGCTTACGTTCTCCAGCCGGGTCTGACAATGAGCAGTTCTTC
TRBV3-1/TRBV3-2	TRBJ1-2	many	TRBD1	CASSQDTGGWNGYTF	TGTGCCAGCAGCCAAGACACAGGGGGATGGAATGGCTACACCTTC
TRBV3-1/TRBV3-2	TRBJ2-7	NA	NA	CASSLWTVSYEQYF	TGTGCCAGCAGCCTGTGGACAGTCTCCTACGAGCAGTACTTC
TRBV27	TRBJ1-2	NA	NA	CASSSPGKTDGYTF	TGTGCCAGCAGTTCCCCAGGAAAAACAGATGGCTACACCTTC
TRBV5-1	TRBJ2-1	NA	TRBD2	CASSSGLAGGVSNEQFF	TGCGCCAGCAGCTCGGGACTAGCGGGGGGAGTAAGTAATGAGCAGTTCTTC
TRBV5-1	TRBJ2-7	NA	NA	CASSYPGGTPSYEQYF	TGCGCCAGCAGCTACCCGGGGGGCACCCCTTCCTACGAGCAGTACTTC
TRBV2	TRBJ2-3	NA	NA	CASSHRDGTDTQYF	TGTGCCAGCAGCCACAGGGATGGCACAGATACGCAGTATTTT
TRBV24-1	TRBJ1-4	NA	NA	CATSDTPRGVGGEKLFF	TGTGCCACCAGTGACACCCCACGGGGAGTTGGGGGGGAAAAACTGTTTTTT
TRBV6-2/TRBV6-3	TRBJ2-1	few	NA	CASSYSPLANSYNEQFF	TGTGCCAGCAGTTACTCGCCTCTAGCGAATAGCTACAATGAGCAGTTCTTC
TRBV4-1	TRBJ2-7	once	NA	CASSSAVAGTPYEQYF	TGCGCCAGCAGCTCCGCCGTTGCAGGAACGCCCTACGAGCAGTACTTC
TRBV30	TRBJ1-1	NA	NA	CAWSPTPAGPIRPEAFF	TGTGCCTGGAGTCCCACTCCGGCAGGGCCCATTCGACCTGAAGCTTTCTTT
TRBV7-8	TRBJ1-5	few	NA	CASSQQVNNQPQHF	TGTGCCAGCAGCCAACAGGTGAACAATCAGCCCCAGCATTTT
TRBV6-2/TRBV6-3	TRBJ2-7	few	NA	CASSYLAGHSYEQYF	TGTGCCAGCAGTTATTTGGCGGGGCACTCCTACGAGCAGTACTTC
TRBV7-7	TRBJ2-3	few	TRBD1	CASSLGTGGRTDTQYF	TGTGCCAGCAGCTTGGGGACAGGGGGAAGGACAGATACGCAGTATTTT
TRBV19	TRBJ1-3	NA	TRBD1	CASSIPASGTASGNTIYF	TGTGCCAGTAGTATACCAGCATCCGGGACAGCCTCTGGAAACACCATATATTTT
TRBV6-6	TRBJ1-5	many	NA	CASQGGGLNQPQHF	TGTGCCTCCCAAGGCGGAGGGCTCAATCAGCCCCAGCATTTT
TRBV7-3	TRBJ2-2	NA	NA	CASSLGEYDTGELFF	TGTGCCAGCAGCTTAGGAGAGTACGACACCGGGGAGCTGTTTTTT
TRBV6-6	TRBJ1-1	NA	NA	CASSDYRDAEAFF	TGTGCCAGCAGTGATTACAGGGACGCTGAAGCTTTCTTT
TRBV4-3	TRBJ2-7	many	TRBD1	CASSLWRGQGMVGEQYF	TGCGCCAGCAGCCTCTGGAGAGGACAGGGGATGGTCGGCGAGCAGTACTTC
TRBV5-4	TRBJ1-3	NA	NA	CASSLGGTLNSGNTIYF	TGTGCCAGCAGCTTGGGAGGGACTTTAAACTCTGGAAACACCATATATTTT
TRBV7-2	TRBJ1-1	NA	NA	CASSLAGPNTEAFF	TGTGCCAGCAGCTTAGCGGGCCCGAACACTGAAGCTTTCTTT
TRBV2	TRBJ2-2	NA	TRBD1	CASIGTDYTGELFF	TGTGCCAGCATTGGGACAGACTACACCGGGGAGCTGTTTTTT
TRBV19	TRBJ2-7	few	TRBD1	CASSLRTDRRSEQYF	TGTGCCAGTAGTCTACGTACGGACAGGCGAAGCGAGCAGTACTTC
TRBV19	TRBJ2-2	once	NA	CASSGGLNTGELFF	TGTGCCAGTAGCGGGGGGCTCAACACCGGGGAGCTGTTTTTT
TRBV5-1	TRBJ2-4	NA	TRBD1	CASSPAPGQGKNIQYF	TGCGCCAGCAGCCCGGCACCGGGACAGGGCAAAAACATTCAGTACTTC
TRBV19	TRBJ2-1	NA	TRBD2	CASSMVGAGGHNEQFF	TGTGCCAGTAGTATGGTCGGAGCGGGGGGACACAATGAGCAGTTCTTC
TRBV7-9	TRBJ2-1	NA	TRBD2	CASSKSGGALDEQFF	TGTGCCAGCAGCAAAAGCGGGGGGGCCTTGGATGAGCAGTTCTTC
TRBV14	TRBJ2-2	NA	NA	CASSQAGVNTGELFF	TGTGCCAGCAGCCAGGCAGGGGTGAACACCGGGGAGCTGTTTTTT
TRBV7-2	TRBJ1-2	NA	TRBD1	CASTFMEGAAYGYTF	TGTGCCAGCACCTTTATGGAGGGGGCGGCCTATGGCTACACCTTC
TRBV14	TRBJ2-2	few	NA	CASSQAQAGTGELFF	TGTGCCAGCAGCCAAGCCCAGGCGGGCACCGGGGAGCTGTTTTTT
TRBV6-5	TRBJ2-7	NA	TRBD1	CASTDRKGDEQYF	TGTGCCAGCACGGACAGGAAAGGGGACGAGCAGTACTTC
TRBV5-1	TRBJ1-4	NA	NA	CASSWQGDNEKLFF	TGCGCCAGCAGCTGGCAGGGCGACAATGAAAAACTGTTTTTT
TRBV12-5	TRBJ1-2	NA	NA	CASGLGNPGGGYTF	TGTGCTAGTGGTTTGGGAAACCCCGGAGGTGGCTACACCTTC
TRBV6-5	TRBJ2-7	NA	NA	CASSLGGQSYEQYF	TGTGCCAGCAGTCTTGGGGGACAAAGCTACGAGCAGTACTTC